This section outlines one TCR beta chain sequence together with its context. V lost 3 bases to trimming and J lost 15 bases; unmatched junction nucleotides: 3. This CDR3 region has 11 residues. The germline V gene encodes CDR1 KGHSH and CDR2 LQKENI. One entry per CDR3 protein results from TCRdb running MiXCR on the RT-PCR reads. Counted here are about 680,000 distinct CDR3 sequences, approximately 15% occurring once; the ten biggest clones make up roughly 3.6%. Sequencing was performed on memory CD4+ T cells from blood. This receptor was obtained from a female donor in good health, serving as a healthy control. The chain employs TRBV18 and TRBJ2-4; TRBD1 matches 9 bases. CDR3 in DNA: TGTGCCAGCTCACCTGGGACAGGGATGTACTTC. This codes for CASSPGTGMYF.